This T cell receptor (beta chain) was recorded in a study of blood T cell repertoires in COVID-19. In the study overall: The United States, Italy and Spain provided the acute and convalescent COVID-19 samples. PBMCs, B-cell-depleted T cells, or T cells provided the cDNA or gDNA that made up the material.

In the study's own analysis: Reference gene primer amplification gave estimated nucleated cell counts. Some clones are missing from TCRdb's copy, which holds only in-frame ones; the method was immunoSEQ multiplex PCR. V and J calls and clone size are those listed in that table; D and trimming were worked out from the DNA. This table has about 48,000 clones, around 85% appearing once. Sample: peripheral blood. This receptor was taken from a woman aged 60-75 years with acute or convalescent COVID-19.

This CDR3 reads CASNPSGPEGDTQYF. CDR3 nucleotides: TGCGCCAGCAACCCTAGCGGGCCTGAGGGAGATACGCAGTATTTT. The genes are TRBV5-1 and TRBJ2-3; 8 bases match TRBD2. The CDR3 runs 15 residues. Trimming took 6 bases from V and 5 from J; bases not matched to a gene: 11. CDR1 SGHRS and CDR2 YFSETQ come from the germline V gene.